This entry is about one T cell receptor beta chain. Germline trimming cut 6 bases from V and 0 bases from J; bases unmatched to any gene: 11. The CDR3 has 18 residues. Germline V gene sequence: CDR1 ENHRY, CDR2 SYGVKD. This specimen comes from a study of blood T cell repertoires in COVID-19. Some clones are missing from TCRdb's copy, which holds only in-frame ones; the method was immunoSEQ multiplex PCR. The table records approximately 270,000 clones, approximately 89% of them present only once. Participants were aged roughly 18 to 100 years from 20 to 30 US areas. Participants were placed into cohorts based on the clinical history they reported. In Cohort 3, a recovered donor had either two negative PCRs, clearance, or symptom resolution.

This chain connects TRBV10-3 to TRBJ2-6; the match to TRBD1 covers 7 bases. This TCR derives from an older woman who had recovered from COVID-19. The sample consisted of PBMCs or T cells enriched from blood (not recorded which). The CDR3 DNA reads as TGTGCCATCAGAGCCGGGACAGCCAAACTCTCTGGGGCCAACGTCCTGACTTTC. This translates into CAIRAGTAKLSGANVLTF.